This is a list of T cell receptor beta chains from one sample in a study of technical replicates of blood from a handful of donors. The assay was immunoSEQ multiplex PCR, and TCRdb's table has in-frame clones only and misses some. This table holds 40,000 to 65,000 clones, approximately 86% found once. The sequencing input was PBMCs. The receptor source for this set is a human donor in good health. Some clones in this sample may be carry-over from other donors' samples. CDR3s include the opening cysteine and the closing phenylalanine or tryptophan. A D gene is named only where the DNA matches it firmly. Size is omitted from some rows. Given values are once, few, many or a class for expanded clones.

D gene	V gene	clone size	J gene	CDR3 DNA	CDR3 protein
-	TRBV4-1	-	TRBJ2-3	TGCGCCAGCAGCCAAGACGGAGCGGAACTGGATACGCAGTATTTT	CASSQDGAELDTQYF
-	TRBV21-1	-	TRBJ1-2	TGTGCCAGCACCCCTCAAGTCCAGAACTATGGCTACACCTTC	CASTPQVQNYGYTF
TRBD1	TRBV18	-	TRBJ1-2	TGTGCCAGCTCACCGTACCGGACAGGGAATAACTATGGCTACACCTTC	CASSPYRTGNNYGYTF
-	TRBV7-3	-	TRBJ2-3	TGTGCCAGCAGTCCCCGCGGTTCTAGCACAGATACGCAGTATTTT	CASSPRGSSTDTQYF
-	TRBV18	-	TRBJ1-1	TGTGCCAGCTCACCACAACAGACCCCGAACACTGAAGCTTTCTTT	CASSPQQTPNTEAFF
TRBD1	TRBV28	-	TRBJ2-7	TGTGCCAGCAGTCCAACAGGACAGGGGGAAACCTACGAGCAGTACTTC	CASSPTGQGETYEQYF
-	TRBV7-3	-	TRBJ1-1	TGTGCCAGCAGCCCGACAGTGAACACTGAAGCTTTCTTT	CASSPTVNTEAFF
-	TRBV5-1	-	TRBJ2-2	TGCGCCAGCAGCCCGGAGTCCGGGGAGCTGTTTTTT	CASSPESGELFF
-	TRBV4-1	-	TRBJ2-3	TGCGCCAGCAGCCAGGCGGGAAGGGGCACAGATACGCAGTATTTT	CASSQAGRGTDTQYF
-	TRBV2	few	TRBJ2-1	TGTGCCAGCAGTGACCCTAAAACCACAGCCTACAATGAGCAGTTCTTC	CASSDPKTTAYNEQFF
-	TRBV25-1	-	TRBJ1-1	TGTGCCAGCAGCCGGACAGAGAACACTGAAGCTTTCTTT	CASSRTENTEAFF
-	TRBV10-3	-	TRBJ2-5	TGTGCCATCAGACCGACAGGAAAGGATCGAGAGACCCAGTACTTC	CAIRPTGKDRETQYF
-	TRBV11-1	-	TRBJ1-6	TGTGCCAGCAGCCATGCCGGGACACGATCACCCCTCCACTTT	CASSHAGTRSPLHF
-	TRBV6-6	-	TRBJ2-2	TGTGCCAGCAGTCTCGACAGGTCCACCGGGGAGCTGTTTTTT	CASSLDRSTGELFF
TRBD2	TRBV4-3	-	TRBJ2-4	TGCGCCAGCAGCCAAATCCTGGGGGCTAGCGGGGCAATAGCGAGAAACATTCAGTACTTC	CASSQILGASGAIARNIQYF
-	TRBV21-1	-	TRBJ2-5	TGTGCCAGCAGCAAAGGCACCAGCCGGGGGGAGACCCAGTACTTC	CASSKGTSRGETQYF
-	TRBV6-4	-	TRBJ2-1	TGTGCCAGCAGTGACTCCATATCTAGCTCCTACAATGAGCAGTTCTTC	CASSDSISSSYNEQFF
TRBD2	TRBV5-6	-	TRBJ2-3	TGTGCCAGCGGTTATATCGCGGGAGAGACAGATACGCAGTATTTT	CASGYIAGETDTQYF
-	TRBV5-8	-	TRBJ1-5	TGTGCCAGCTCCCTCAGGCCCGGTCAGCCCCAGCATTTT	CASSLRPGQPQHF
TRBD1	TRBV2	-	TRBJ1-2	TGTGCCAGCAGTGAGGCCAGGGGGACCTATGGCTACACCTTC	CASSEARGTYGYTF
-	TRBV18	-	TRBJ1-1	TGTGCCAGCTACCCAGCGTTGAACACTGAAGCTTTCTTT	CASYPALNTEAFF
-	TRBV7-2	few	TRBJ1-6	TGTGCCAGCACTATAGACAGGAATAATTCACCCCTCCACTTT	CASTIDRNNSPLHF
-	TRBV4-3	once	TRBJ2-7	TGCGCCAGCAGCCAAGATCAAGGTGGACAGAAGCCCTCCTACGAGCAGTACTTC	CASSQDQGGQKPSYEQYF
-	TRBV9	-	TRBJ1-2	TGTGCCAGCAGCGTAATATCTAACTATGGCTACACCTTC	CASSVISNYGYTF
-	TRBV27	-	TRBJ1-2	TGTGCCAGCAGTTTAAGGGGGTATGGCTACACCTTC	CASSLRGYGYTF
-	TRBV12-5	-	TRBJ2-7	TGTGCTAGTGCCTTATTAGGAGCTGGGGAGCAGTACTTC	CASALLGAGEQYF
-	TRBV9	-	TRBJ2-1	TGTGCCAGCAGCGATAGGACGGGGATGGATGAGCAGTTCTTC	CASSDRTGMDEQFF
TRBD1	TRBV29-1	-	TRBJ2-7	TGCAGCGTAACCGGACAGGGGAACGAGCAGTACTTC	CSVTGQGNEQYF